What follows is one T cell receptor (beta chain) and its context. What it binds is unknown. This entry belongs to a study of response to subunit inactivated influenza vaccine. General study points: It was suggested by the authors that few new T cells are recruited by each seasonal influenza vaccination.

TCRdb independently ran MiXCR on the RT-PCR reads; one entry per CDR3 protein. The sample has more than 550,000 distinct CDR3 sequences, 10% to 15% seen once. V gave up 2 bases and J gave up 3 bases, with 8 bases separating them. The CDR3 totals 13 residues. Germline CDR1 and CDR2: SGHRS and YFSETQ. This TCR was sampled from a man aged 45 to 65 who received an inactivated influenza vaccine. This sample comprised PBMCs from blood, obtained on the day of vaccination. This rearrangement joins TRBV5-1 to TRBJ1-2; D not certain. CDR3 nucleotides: TGCGCCAGCAGCTTCGTCCAGGACTATGGCTACACCTTC. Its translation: CASSFVQDYGYTF.